Each of the 20 T cell receptor beta chains below was sequenced from the same sample in a study of breast tumors, draining lymph nodes, adjacent tissues. TCRdb called the multiplex PCR reads again in MiXCR, with one record for every CDR3 protein. The top ten hold approximately 1.5% of the sample, which has around 230,000 distinct CDR3 sequences, roughly 32% seen once. Samples came from axillary lymph nodes draining the breast cancer. The sequencing input was axillary lymph node tissue. These receptors were taken from a female donor with breast cancer. Some clones in this sample may be carry-over from other donors' samples.

This clonotype was detected many times. This chain links TRBV19 with TRBJ2-7, with unresolved D. Trimming took off 0 bases at V and 2 bases at J, with 11 bases between the two ends. Germline V gives CDR1 LNHDA, CDR2 SQIVND (reference sequence). The CDR3 covers 15 residues. The CDR3 spells CASSIEVTPTYEQYF. The CDR3 bases are TGTGCCAGTAGTATAGAAGTGACTCCGACCTACGAGCAGTACTTC.

This clonotype has a count of ten or more. V and J are TRBV28 and TRBJ1-6; possibly TRBD1 for D (5 bases). Germline V gene lookup returns CDR1 MDHEN and CDR2 SYDVKM. CDR3 length equals 16 residues. V shed 7 bases and J shed 5 bases, with 18 bases lying between them. CDR3 sequence reads: CASTPLRDGHNSPLHF. For the CDR3, the DNA is TGTGCCAGCACCCCCCTCCGGGACGGTCATAATTCACCCCTCCACTTT.

This clonotype was seen many times. This clone may be a read error of a much larger clone one base away. The chain recombines TRBV29-1 with TRBJ2-1; 11 bases match TRBD2. CDR1 and CDR2 (germline): SQVTM, ANQGSEA. V shed 3 bases and J 6 bases; nucleotides not matched to a gene: 7. This CDR3 has 15 amino acids. DNA for the CDR3: TGCAGCGTTGAGGGTCTAGCGGGAGGCCGCAATGAGCAGTTCTTC. Encoded protein: CSVEGLAGGRNEQFF.

As concerns this clonotype: A much larger clone differs from this one at a single base, so this may be a read error. The rearrangement joins TRBV5-8 to TRBJ2-7; weak D call: TRBD2 (5 bases). Germline CDR1 is SGHTS and CDR2 is YDEGEE. The ends were cut back, 2 bases at V and 7 bases at J, with 16 bases in the middle. The CDR3 extends over 14 amino acids. CDR3 sequence (DNA): TGTGCCAGCAGCTTTAGGGCAGCGGCGCGGGAGCAGTACTTC. It encodes CASSFRAAAREQYF.

This clonotype showed up just a few times. Being one base from a much bigger clone, this may be a read error. The rearrangement joins TRBV11-3 to TRBJ2-7; no clear D. Germline V gene data show CDR1 as SGHNT and CDR2 as YENEEA. Trimming left V 0 bases short and J 12 bases short, with 18 bases between. The CDR3 length is 14 residues. The CDR3 is CASSLDRFARSSYF. The CDR3 bases are TGTGCCAGCAGCTTAGATCGATTCGCGAGAAGCTCGTACTTC. The entire variable domain, with the rest obtained from reference TRBV11-3 and TRBJ2-7, is as follows: EAGVVQSPRYKIIEKKQPVAFWCNPISGHNTLYWYLQNLGQGPELLIRYENEEAVDDSQLPKDRFSAERLKGVDSTLKIQPAELGDSAVYLCASSLDRFARSSYFGPGTRLTVT.

There are a few counts of this clonotype. A read error may be the cause here, since a much bigger clone is one base away. The conserved phenylalanine or tryptophan normally closing the CDR3 is absent here, so this likely arose from a read error. The V and J genes are TRBV19 and TRBJ2-1, with no clear D. Germline CDR1 reads LNHDA; CDR2 reads SQIVND (reference sequence). The germline V and J ends were trimmed by 3 bases and 0 bases, with 12 bases remaining between them. This CDR3 has 16 amino acids. The chain's CDR3 is CASSIFSPSSYNEQFS. For the CDR3, the DNA is TGTGCCAGTAGTATCTTCTCTCCGAGCTCCTACAATGAGCAGTTCTCC.

This clonotype was recorded at least ten times. This chain uses TRBV7-3 with TRBJ2-1; D gene unclear. The length of the CDR3 is 16 residues. V was pared by 2 bases and J by 0 bases, with 11 bases between. Germline V gene data show CDR1 as SGHTA and CDR2 as FQGTGA. This CDR3 reads CASSLRAQSSYNEQFF. Written as DNA, the CDR3 is TGTGCCAGCAGCTTACGAGCGCAGAGCTCCTACAATGAGCAGTTCTTC.

The genes are TRBV2 and TRBJ2-1, with D possibly being TRBD1 (5 bases). Germline-derived CDR1 and CDR2 are SNHLY and FYNNEI. The CDR3 contains 14 residues. The CDR3 coding sequence is TGTGTACTCAGGGCTATCCACCTCTACAATGAGCAGTTCTTC. As protein: CVLRAIHLYNEQFF.

In its sample, this clonotype was seen many times. The chain couples TRBV19 to TRBJ2-7; TRBD2 aligns across 8 bases. The CDR3 totals 14 residues. In germline, CDR1 is LNHDA, CDR2 SQIVND (reference sequence). The V and J ends lost 1 base and 2 bases, in that order; junction bases with no gene match: 1. The CDR3 region has the DNA TGTGCCAGTAGTATAGCGGGAGGGGCCTACGAGCAGTACTTC. Amino acid sequence: CASSIAGGAYEQYF.

Of note for this clonotype: A junction end diverges from the germline sequence, so it may reflect a read error. V is TRBV19 and J is TRBJ2-2; D remains ambiguous. Germline V gene data show CDR1 as LNHDA and CDR2 as SQIVND (reference sequence). CDR3 length equals 16 residues. The CDR3 DNA follows: TGTGCCAGTGGTATATACGAGGCACTTAACACCGGGGAGCTGTTTTTT. Amino acid sequence: CASGIYEALNTGELFF. The full variable domain, completed using reference TRBV19 and TRBJ2-2, is DGGITQSPKYLFRKEGQNVTLSCEQNLNHDAMYWYRQDPGQGLRLIYYSQIVNDFQKGDIAEGYSVSREKKESFPLTVTSAQKNPTAFYLCASGIYEALNTGELFFGEGSRLTVL.

This clonotype turned up a few times. The chain combines TRBV5-1 with TRBJ2-5; a possible D gene is TRBD1 (5 bases). This CDR3 comprises 12 residues. The germline V gene has CDR1 SGHRS and CDR2 YFSETQ. V gave up 1 base and J gave up 5 bases, with 6 bases separating them. CDR3 in DNA: TGCGCCAGCAGCTTGTACAGGGAGACCCAGTACTTC. Translating it yields CASSLYRETQYF.

The chain uses TRBV27 and TRBJ2-4; TRBD1 agrees at 7 bases. Trimming at V came to 7 bases and at J to 9 bases, leaving 6 bases not matched to a gene. The CDR3 extends over 12 amino acids. CDR1 and CDR2 from the germline V gene are MNHEY and SMNVEV (reference sequence). CDR3 bases: TGTGCCAGCACCCTACGGACAGGCATTCAGTACTTC. Protein: CASTLRTGIQYF.

This clonotype was detected many times. V is TRBV7-9 and J is TRBJ2-3; D remains ambiguous. CDR1 SEHNR and CDR2 FQNEAQ come from the germline V gene (reference sequence). This CDR3 contains 11 residues. Trimming left V 8 bases short and J 5 bases short, with 8 bases between. The CDR3 DNA reads TGTGCCAGCCGGCTCAAAGATACGCAGTATTTT. Its translation: CASRLKDTQYF.

V gene TRBV6-6 combines with J gene TRBJ1-2; 12 bases match TRBD1. The CDR3 sequence is 18 residues long. Trimming cost V 5 bases and J 0 bases; bases outside gene matches: 10. Germline V gives CDR1 MNHNY, CDR2 SVGAGI (reference sequence). The CDR3 sequence: CASSEDGTGGDTNYGYTF. The CDR3 DNA reads TGTGCCAGCAGTGAGGATGGGACAGGGGGCGACACTAACTATGGCTACACCTTC.

This clonotype was counted only a few times. This may be a read error: a much more frequent sequence differs by one nucleotide. The chain combines TRBV12-3 or TRBV12-4 with TRBJ2-5, with unresolved D. Trimming took 3 bases from V and 7 from J, leaving 9 bases between them. This CDR3 region has 12 residues. The CDR3 DNA reads TGTGCCAGCAGTTTGGATCCCGGGACCCAGTACTTC. Encoded protein: CASSLDPGTQYF.

This clonotype was found many times. DNA of the CDR3: TGTGCCAGCAATCTGATGACCGGCCGGCGTGAAAAACTGTTTTTT. This translates into CASNLMTGRREKLFF. This chain connects TRBV2 to TRBJ1-4, with D uncertain. The CDR3 is made up of 15 amino acids. Germline CDR1 reads SNHLY; CDR2 reads FYNNEI. V gave up 7 bases and J gave up 7 bases, with 19 bases separating them.

The rearrangement joins TRBV27 to TRBJ1-2; 7 bases are shared with TRBD1. Looked up from germline, CDR1 is MNHEY and CDR2 is SMNVEV (reference sequence). The CDR3 runs to 14 residues. J lost 7 bases, V lost 6 bases, and 11 bases had no gene match. The CDR3 bases are TGTGCCAGCAGACTTTGGACAGGCAAGGGTGGCTACACCTTC. Translated, it gives CASRLWTGKGGYTF.

This clonotype was counted many times. The genes are TRBV3-1 and TRBJ2-3, with D unresolved. Trimming took off 4 bases at V and 3 bases at J, with 17 bases between the two ends. This CDR3 is built from 16 residues. Germline lookup yields CDR1 LGHDT and CDR2 YNNKEL (reference sequence). As DNA, the CDR3 is TGTGCCAGCAGCCCCGAGGCAGTGGGTATTACAGATACGCAGTATTTT. Translating it yields CASSPEAVGITDTQYF.

The chain carries TRBV5-1 and TRBJ1-6; D is unresolved. Germline V gives CDR1 SGHRS, CDR2 YFSETQ. V was trimmed by 3 bases and J by 8 bases, leaving 6 bases between them. The CDR3 sequence is 12 residues long. In nucleotides, the CDR3 is TGCGCCAGCAGCTCGGGCGATTCACCCCTCCACTTT. This sequence encodes CASSSGDSPLHF.

This clonotype was recorded a few times. A single base separates this from a much larger clone, so it may be a read error. V is TRBV9 and J is TRBJ2-7; the match to TRBD2 covers 10 bases. The CDR3 has 14 residues. Germline CDR1 is SGDLS and CDR2 is YYNGEE. CDR3 sequence (DNA): TGTGCCAGCAGCGTGGGACTAGCGTCTTACGAGCAGTCCTTC. Its translation is CASSVGLASYEQSF.